One T cell receptor (beta chain) is described in this entry. This entry is derived from a study of blood T cell repertoires in COVID-19. Profiled with immunoSEQ multiplex PCR; TCRdb holds only in-frame clones, not every one. The profile covers around 70,000 clones, with 89% appearing a single time and approximately 10% taken by the ten largest. Unmatched junction bases numbered 4, after V lost 2 bases and J lost 6 bases. Germline CDR1 reads SNHLY; CDR2 reads FYNNEI. The CDR3 runs to 15 residues. The sequencing sample was made of peripheral blood. The receptor was derived from a man older than 75 with acute or convalescent COVID-19. This chain joins TRBV2 and TRBJ2-2; 9 nucleotides line up with TRBD1. CDR3 protein: CASSENRGLAGELFF. The CDR3 region has the DNA TGTGCCAGCAGTGAAAACAGGGGGCTCGCCGGGGAGCTGTTTTTT.